The rows below give T cell receptor beta chains drawn from one sample of a study of cytomegalovirus exposure and HLA in healthy donors. Clones were sequenced by immunoSEQ multiplex PCR, and TCRdb holds only the in-frame ones, with some missing. Of 120,000 or so clones listed, over 8.5% are singletons. The sequencing sample was made of PBMCs. The source of these receptors is a woman aged 35 to 49 in good health and CMV-seropositive. The CDR3 runs from the conserved cysteine through the conserved F or W. A D gene is named only where the DNA matches it firmly. Clone size is not always given. Where it is, it says once, few, many or a class for expanded clones.

J: TRBJ2-5; V: TRBV5-4; size: .; D: TRBD1; CDR3: CASSIQGGWETQYF; DNA: TGTGCCAGCAGTATACAGGGGGGCTGGGAGACCCAGTACTTC
J: TRBJ2-2; V: TRBV10-3; size: few; D: .; CDR3: CAISELQGTGELFF; DNA: TGTGCCATCAGTGAGCTACAGGGAACCGGGGAGCTGTTTTTT
J: TRBJ1-5; V: TRBV4-2; size: once; D: .; CDR3: CASSQGEGGSQPQHF; DNA: TGTGCCAGCAGCCAAGGGGAGGGAGGGAGTCAGCCCCAGCATTTT
J: TRBJ2-7; V: TRBV6-1; size: few; D: TRBD2; CDR3: CASSISGGAEYEQYF; DNA: TGTGCCAGCAGTATAAGCGGGGGGGCCGAATACGAGCAGTACTTC
J: TRBJ1-1; V: TRBV5-1; size: few; D: .; CDR3: CASSLVWLNTEAFF; DNA: TGCGCCAGCAGCTTGGTGTGGCTCAACACTGAAGCTTTCTTT
J: TRBJ2-5; V: TRBV18; size: .; D: .; CDR3: CASSPTGSETQYF; DNA: TGTGCCAGCTCACCAACAGGGTCGGAGACCCAGTACTTC
J: TRBJ2-7; V: TRBV6-1; size: .; D: TRBD1; CDR3: CASSDPGTGAYEQYF; DNA: TGTGCCAGCAGTGACCCCGGGACAGGGGCCTACGAGCAGTACTTC
J: TRBJ2-7; V: TRBV4-2; size: few; D: .; CDR3: CASSQERGVEASYYEQYF; DNA: TGTGCCAGCAGCCAAGAGCGGGGTGTCGAGGCGTCTTACTACGAGCAGTACTTC
J: TRBJ1-2; V: TRBV4-1; size: few; D: .; CDR3: CASRDSTNYGYTF; DNA: TGCGCCAGCAGGGACAGCACTAACTATGGCTACACCTTC
J: TRBJ2-7; V: TRBV5-1; size: few; D: TRBD1; CDR3: CASSLARLYGTGIYEQYF; DNA: TGCGCCAGCAGCTTGGCTCGACTCTACGGGACAGGGATTTACGAGCAGTACTTC
J: TRBJ2-1; V: TRBV7-9; size: .; D: TRBD1; CDR3: CASSSQGASYNEQFF; DNA: TGTGCCAGCAGCTCCCAGGGGGCCTCCTACAATGAGCAGTTCTTC
J: TRBJ2-7; V: TRBV5-1; size: few; D: .; CDR3: CASSLSGGTYEQYF; DNA: TGCGCCAGCAGCTTATCTGGCGGCACCTACGAGCAGTACTTC
J: TRBJ2-1; V: TRBV7-6; size: .; D: .; CDR3: CASSLEWRGLSYNEQFF; DNA: TGTGCCAGCAGCTTAGAATGGCGCGGACTCTCCTACAATGAGCAGTTCTTC
J: TRBJ2-1; V: TRBV11-2; size: few; D: TRBD2; CDR3: CASSLGTSGGAYNEQFF; DNA: TGTGCCAGCAGCTTAGGGACTAGCGGGGGAGCCTACAATGAGCAGTTCTTC
J: TRBJ1-1; V: TRBV7-3; size: few; D: .; CDR3: CASSFKGGTSEAFF; DNA: TGTGCCAGCAGTTTCAAGGGTGGGACATCCGAAGCTTTCTTT
J: TRBJ1-2; V: TRBV18; size: .; D: .; CDR3: CASSPGGIGYGYTF; DNA: TGTGCCAGCTCACCGGGGGGGATCGGGTATGGCTACACCTTC
J: TRBJ1-4; V: TRBV5-1; size: .; D: TRBD1; CDR3: CASSTGTGNEKLFF; DNA: TGCGCCAGCAGCACCGGGACAGGCAATGAAAAACTGTTTTTT
J: TRBJ2-7; V: TRBV5-1; size: .; D: .; CDR3: CASSLEGQSFFEQYF; DNA: TGCGCCAGCAGCTTGGAAGGACAGTCCTTTTTTGAGCAGTACTTC
J: TRBJ2-1; V: TRBV5-1; size: few; D: TRBD1; CDR3: CASIRQGFDEQFF; DNA: TGCGCCAGCATCCGACAGGGCTTCGATGAGCAGTTCTTC
J: TRBJ1-5; V: TRBV6-4; size: .; D: .; CDR3: CASTRQTVSNQPQHF; DNA: TGTGCCAGCACTCGCCAGACTGTTAGCAATCAGCCCCAGCATTTT
J: TRBJ1-1; V: TRBV28; size: few; D: .; CDR3: CASSGRQRGNTEAFF; DNA: TGTGCCAGCAGTGGGCGACAGAGAGGGAACACTGAAGCTTTCTTT
J: TRBJ2-5; V: TRBV28; size: .; D: TRBD1; CDR3: CASSLTGDFGETQYF; DNA: TGTGCCAGCAGTTTAACAGGGGATTTTGGGGAGACCCAGTACTTC
J: TRBJ2-7; V: TRBV29-1; size: few; D: TRBD2; CDR3: CSVLPSGGYEQYF; DNA: TGCAGCGTTTTACCTAGCGGGGGATACGAGCAGTACTTC
J: TRBJ1-2; V: TRBV18; size: many; D: .; CDR3: CASSPRRQLSFYGYTF; DNA: TGTGCCAGCTCGCCGCGTCGACAACTTTCATTCTATGGCTACACCTTC
J: TRBJ1-1; V: TRBV28; size: .; D: .; CDR3: CASRNPTQGRNTEAFF; DNA: TGTGCCAGCAGAAACCCCACCCAGGGCAGGAACACTGAAGCTTTCTTT
J: TRBJ2-1; V: TRBV7-9; size: .; D: TRBD1; CDR3: CASSRPGTGGGNEQFF; DNA: TGTGCCAGCAGCCGCCCCGGGACAGGGGGCGGCAATGAGCAGTTCTTC
J: TRBJ1-2; V: TRBV18; size: .; D: .; CDR3: CASSPSPGQDYGYTF; DNA: TGTGCCAGCTCACCATCGCCGGGACAAGACTATGGCTACACCTTC
J: TRBJ1-3; V: TRBV19; size: .; D: .; CDR3: CASSISENPGNTIYF; DNA: TGTGCCAGTAGTATTTCCGAGAACCCAGGAAACACCATATATTTT
J: TRBJ2-3; V: TRBV7-3; size: .; D: .; CDR3: CARSPGDTQYF; DNA: TGTGCCAGGTCTCCCGGGGATACGCAGTATTTT
J: TRBJ2-1; V: TRBV5-4; size: .; D: TRBD2; CDR3: CASSNGGASYNEQFF; DNA: TGTGCCAGCAGCAACGGGGGGGCCTCCTACAATGAGCAGTTCTTC
J: TRBJ2-5; V: TRBV13; size: few; D: TRBD1; CDR3: CASSSPDRAQETQYF; DNA: TGTGCCAGCAGCTCCCCGGACAGGGCCCAAGAGACCCAGTACTTC
J: TRBJ2-3; V: TRBV2; size: .; D: .; CDR3: CASSLNGFGGVKDTQYF; DNA: TGTGCCAGCAGTTTGAATGGGTTCGGCGGGGTGAAAGATACGCAGTATTTT
J: TRBJ2-5; V: TRBV7-9; size: few; D: .; CDR3: CASSPRGPETQYF; DNA: TGTGCCAGCAGCCCCAGGGGCCCAGAGACCCAGTACTTC
J: TRBJ2-2; V: TRBV4-1; size: few; D: TRBD2; CDR3: CASSQPSGGIPGELFF; DNA: TGCGCCAGCAGCCAACCTAGCGGGGGGATCCCCGGGGAGCTGTTTTTT
J: TRBJ2-1; V: TRBV10-3; size: .; D: .; CDR3: CAISEAGQYNEQFF; DNA: TGTGCCATCAGTGAAGCGGGCCAATACAATGAGCAGTTCTTC
J: TRBJ1-1; V: TRBV29-1; size: .; D: .; CDR3: CSVGVAENTEAFF; DNA: TGCAGCGTTGGGGTAGCGGAGAACACTGAAGCTTTCTTT
J: TRBJ2-7; V: TRBV5-6; size: few; D: TRBD1; CDR3: CASSLDRAKLYEQYF; DNA: TGTGCCAGCAGCTTAGACAGGGCCAAGCTCTACGAGCAGTACTTC
J: TRBJ2-7; V: TRBV6-5; size: few; D: TRBD1; CDR3: CASSYSRQGEGEQYF; DNA: TGTGCCAGCAGTTACTCCCGACAGGGAGAAGGCGAGCAGTACTTC
J: TRBJ2-2; V: TRBV5-4; size: few; D: .; CDR3: CASSLQTMNTGELFF; DNA: TGTGCCAGCAGCCTACAGACTATGAACACCGGGGAGCTGTTTTTT
J: TRBJ2-2; V: TRBV4-1; size: .; D: .; CDR3: CASSQYRENTGELFF; DNA: TGCGCCAGCAGCCAGTACAGGGAGAATACCGGGGAGCTGTTTTTT
J: TRBJ2-1; V: TRBV30; size: .; D: .; CDR3: CAWIRGTPYNEQFF; DNA: TGTGCCTGGATACGCGGGACCCCCTACAATGAGCAGTTCTTC
J: TRBJ2-3; V: TRBV10-3; size: .; D: TRBD2; CDR3: CAIRGGITDTQYF; DNA: TGTGCCATCCGGGGGGGGATCACAGATACGCAGTATTTT
J: TRBJ2-7; V: TRBV7-3; size: .; D: .; CDR3: CASSLRGEGDEQYF; DNA: TGTGCCAGCAGCTTAAGGGGCGAGGGGGACGAGCAGTACTTC
J: TRBJ2-4; V: TRBV6-1; size: .; D: .; CDR3: CASSVRDTLQYF; DNA: TGTGCCAGCAGTGTCCGGGACACCCTTCAGTACTTC
J: TRBJ1-1; V: TRBV4-1; size: few; D: .; CDR3: CASSQRPDTQNTEAFF; DNA: TGCGCCAGCAGCCAACGTCCGGACACGCAGAACACTGAAGCTTTCTTT
J: TRBJ2-2; V: TRBV7-9; size: few; D: TRBD2; CDR3: CASSLGPRTSPGELFF; DNA: TGTGCCAGCAGCTTAGGCCCCCGGACTAGCCCCGGGGAGCTGTTTTTT
J: TRBJ1-2; V: TRBV4-2; size: few; D: .; CDR3: CASSQDSEYVGYTF; DNA: TGTGCCAGCAGCCAAGATTCTGAGTACGTCGGCTACACCTTC
J: TRBJ1-5; V: TRBV4-1; size: .; D: .; CDR3: CASSLGGSNQPQHF; DNA: TGCGCCAGCAGCCTCGGAGGAAGCAATCAGCCCCAGCATTTT
J: TRBJ2-2; V: TRBV12-5; size: few; D: .; CDR3: CASGEVNLGYVDTGELFF; DNA: TGTGCTAGTGGTGAGGTCAACCTAGGATACGTCGACACCGGGGAGCTGTTTTTT
J: TRBJ2-2; V: TRBV7-9; size: few; D: .; CDR3: CASSLRGTANTGELFF; DNA: TGTGCCAGCAGCCTACGCGGGACAGCGAACACCGGGGAGCTGTTTTTT
J: TRBJ2-7; V: TRBV5-4; size: .; D: .; CDR3: CASSPGTYEQYF; DNA: TGTGCCAGCAGCCCGGGAACGTACGAGCAGTACTTC
J: TRBJ2-7; V: TRBV11-3; size: few; D: .; CDR3: CASSLDQRYEQYF; DNA: TGTGCCAGCAGCTTAGATCAGCGTTACGAGCAGTACTTC
J: TRBJ1-1; V: TRBV2; size: .; D: TRBD1; CDR3: CASSGQQGAEAFF; DNA: TGTGCCAGCAGTGGGCAACAGGGGGCCGAAGCTTTCTTT
J: TRBJ2-5; V: TRBV28; size: few; D: .; CDR3: CASSLPGETQYF; DNA: TGTGCCAGCAGTTTGCCCGGAGAGACCCAGTACTTC
J: TRBJ2-5; V: TRBV11-3; size: .; D: TRBD1; CDR3: CASSPGQGQETQYF; DNA: TGTGCCAGCAGCCCGGGACAGGGCCAAGAGACCCAGTACTTC
J: TRBJ1-1; V: TRBV5-4; size: .; D: TRBD1; CDR3: CATQRGHGNTEAFF; DNA: TGTGCCACTCAGAGGGGGCATGGGAACACTGAAGCTTTCTTT
J: TRBJ2-1; V: TRBV7-2; size: few; D: .; CDR3: CASSLAQGHYNEQFF; DNA: TGTGCCAGCAGCTTAGCCCAGGGCCACTACAATGAGCAGTTCTTC
J: TRBJ1-2; V: TRBV5-6; size: .; D: TRBD1; CDR3: CASSPGTEYGYTF; DNA: TGTGCCAGCAGCCCCGGGACAGAGTATGGCTACACCTTC
J: TRBJ2-7; V: TRBV2; size: .; D: .; CDR3: CASTMTPEQYF; DNA: TGTGCCAGCACGATGACTCCCGAGCAGTACTTC